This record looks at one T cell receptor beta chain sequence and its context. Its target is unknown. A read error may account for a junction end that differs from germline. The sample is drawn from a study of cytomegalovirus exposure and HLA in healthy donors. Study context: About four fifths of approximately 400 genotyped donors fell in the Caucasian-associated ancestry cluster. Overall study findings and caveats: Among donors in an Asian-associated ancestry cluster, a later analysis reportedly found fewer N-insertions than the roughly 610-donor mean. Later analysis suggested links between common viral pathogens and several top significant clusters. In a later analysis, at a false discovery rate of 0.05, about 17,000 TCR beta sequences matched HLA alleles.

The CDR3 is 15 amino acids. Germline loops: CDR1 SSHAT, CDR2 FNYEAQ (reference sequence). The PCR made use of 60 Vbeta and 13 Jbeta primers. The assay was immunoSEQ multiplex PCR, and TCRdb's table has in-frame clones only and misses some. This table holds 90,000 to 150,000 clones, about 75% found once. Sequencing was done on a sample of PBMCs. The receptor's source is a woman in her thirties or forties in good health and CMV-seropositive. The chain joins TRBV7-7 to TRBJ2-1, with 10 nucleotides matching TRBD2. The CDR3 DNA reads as TGTGCTAGCAGCACCGGGACTAGCGAATTCAATGAGCAGTTCTTC. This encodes CASSTGTSEFNEQFF.